This entry lists 3 T cell receptor beta chains sequenced from one sample in a study of cytomegalovirus exposure and HLA in healthy donors (dated by TCRdb to about 2017). Library preparation used the immunoSEQ multiplex PCR assay. For the multiplex PCR, a mixture combining 60 forward primers for TCR Vbeta segments and 13 reverse primers for TCR Jbeta segments was used. This is the immuneACCESS table as TCRdb keeps it, with only in-frame sequences that have V and J called. A part of the clones is gone; compared with another copy, unresolved V genes explain less than half, and the rest is unexplained. The sample table contains over 150,000 clones; only one count was recorded for 80% of them. Of the sample, roughly 0.7% falls within the top ten clones. The sample was PBMCs. These receptors originate from a boy younger than 18 in good health and CMV-seronegative.

This chain connects TRBV11-2 to TRBJ2-5; D perhaps matches TRBD1 (5 bases). This CDR3 is built from 14 residues. With 1 base removed from V and 5 bases from J, the gap between germline ends came to 11 bases. Per the germline V gene, CDR1 is SGHAT and CDR2 is FQNNGV. The CDR3 loop reads CASSLGSGLETQYF. DNA of the CDR3: TGTGCCAGCAGCTTAGGGTCAGGGCTGGAGACCCAGTACTTC.

The CDR3 loop is CASSTGVGETQYF. In DNA form, the CDR3 reads TGCGCCAGCTCTACAGGGGTTGGGGAGACCCAGTACTTC. The V gene is TRBV5-1, the J gene TRBJ2-5, with TRBD1 matching over 7 bases. This CDR3 spans 13 amino acids. Germline V gene lookup returns CDR1 SGHRS and CDR2 YFSETQ. V shed 7 bases, J shed 5 bases, and the junction held 8 bases outside the gene matches.

The CDR3 sequence: CASSPTGKSPLHF. In DNA form, the CDR3 reads TGTGCCAGCAGCCCCACAGGGAAATCACCCCTCCACTTT. J is TRBJ1-6 and V is TRBV5-6; a possible D gene is TRBD1 (6 bases). From germline, CDR1 is SGHDT and CDR2 YYEEEE. V was pared by 4 bases and J by 10 bases, with 12 bases between. This CDR3 region has 13 residues.